The 30 T cell receptor beta chains presented below share a single source sample, sequenced in a study of regulatory T cells in long-lasting Graves disease. The time point: newly diagnosed GD, antithyroid drugs for less than 3 months. The TCR library was made from RNA extracted from PBMCs. In building TCR beta libraries, iRepertoire HTBI primers were used together with Arm-PCR of CDR3 regions. TCRdb used MiXCR to reprocess the multiplex PCR reads, holding one entry per CDR3 protein. The sample yields 620,000 or so distinct CDR3 sequences, roughly 16% seen once. Separately, the same data were catalogued under a study of T cells in Graves' hyperthyroidism and ophthalmopathy.

Sample: peripheral blood mononuclear cells (PBMCs), taken at new diagnosis, from a patient treated with antithyroid drugs. These receptors all stem from a young woman with Graves disease.

This chain joins TRBV6-1 and TRBJ1-3, with unresolved D. The CDR3 length is 15 residues. Trimming took 3 bases from V and 0 from J, leaving 9 bases between them. In germline, CDR1 is MNHNS, CDR2 SASEGT. The CDR3 loop is CASSDTGSSGNTIYF. In DNA, the CDR3 is TGTGCCAGCAGTGATACGGGTAGCTCTGGAAACACCATATATTTT.

In its sample, this clonotype was seen a few times. The chain has TRBV19 and TRBJ2-2; 9 bases are shared with TRBD2. Germline V gene sequence: CDR1 LNHDA, CDR2 SQIVND (reference sequence). V shed 3 bases, J shed 0 bases, and the junction held 5 bases outside the gene matches. The CDR3 is 17 residues long. The CDR3 protein is CASSISGGRANTGELFF. The DNA for the CDR3 is TGTGCCAGTAGTATTAGCGGGGGACGCGCGAACACCGGGGAGCTGTTTTTT.

This clonotype was counted ten times or more. V is TRBV6-1 and J is TRBJ2-3, with a tentative D call TRBD2 (5 bases). Per germline, CDR1 MNHNS and CDR2 SASEGT. Trimming took off 2 bases at V and 3 bases at J, with 15 bases between the two ends. The CDR3 spans 16 residues. The CDR3 sequence: CASSELRTLGTDTQYF. For the CDR3, the DNA is TGTGCCAGCAGTGAACTTCGGACTTTAGGTACAGATACGCAGTATTTT.

Many counts were recorded for this clonotype. This sequence joins TRBV3-1 and TRBJ1-2; 7 positions match TRBD1. There are 15 residues in the CDR3. Losses at the gene ends were 4 bases for V and 5 bases for J; bases not matched to a gene: 10. In germline, CDR1 is LGHDT, CDR2 YNNKEL (reference sequence). Written as DNA, the CDR3 is TGTGCCAGCAGCCCTGATAGGGACAGACCTTATGGCTACACCTTC. It encodes CASSPDRDRPYGYTF. The entire variable domain, with the rest obtained from reference TRBV3-1 and TRBJ1-2, is as follows: DTAVSQTPKYLVTQMGNDKSIKCEQNLGHDTMYWYKQDSKKFLKIMFSYNNKELIINETVPNRFSPKSPDKAHLNLHINSLELGDSAVYFCASSPDRDRPYGYTFGSGTRLTVV.

V is TRBV24-1 and J is TRBJ1-3; possible D gene TRBD1, 5 bases. The CDR3 runs to 15 residues. Trimming stripped 2 bases from V and 4 bases from J, with 11 bases between. Germline CDR1 reads KGHDR; CDR2 reads SFDVKD. Here the CDR3 reads CATSDSLGDGNTIYF. The CDR3 DNA reads as TGTGCCACCAGTGATTCTCTTGGGGACGGAAACACCATATATTTT.

This clonotype has at least ten counts. The genes are TRBV6-1 and TRBJ2-3; D is undetermined. Per the germline V gene, CDR1 is MNHNS and CDR2 is SASEGT. Trimming pared 5 bases from V and 0 bases from J, leaving 6 bases between. The CDR3 extends over 13 amino acids. Here the CDR3 DNA reads TGTGCCAGCAGTCGACCGAGCACAGATACGCAGTATTTT. Translation: CASSRPSTDTQYF.

This clonotype was seen repeatedly, ten times or more. This chain uses TRBV7-2 with TRBJ2-2; D uncertain. V dropped 1 base and J dropped 0 bases, with 9 bases sitting between them. The length of the CDR3 is 16 residues. Germline V lookup: CDR1 SGHTA, CDR2 FQGNSA. The DNA for the CDR3 is TGTGCCAGCAGCTTAGAATTGTTAACGAACACCGGGGAGCTGTTTTTT. This sequence encodes CASSLELLTNTGELFF.

The sample holds a few counts of this clonotype. The chain joins TRBV7-9 to TRBJ1-2; no definite D call. CDR1 and CDR2 (germline): SEHNR, FQNEAQ (reference sequence). Trimming left V 2 bases short and J 8 bases short, with 21 bases between. The CDR3 sequence is 16 residues long. Here the CDR3 DNA reads TGTGCCAGCAGCTTACAACAGAGGGCCGGAAAGGACGGCTACACCTTC. Residues: CASSLQQRAGKDGYTF.

The genes are TRBV28 and TRBJ1-2; 7 nucleotides agree with TRBD1. The CDR3 is 15 amino acids. CDR1 and CDR2 (germline): MDHEN, SYDVKM. Trimming removed 2 bases from V and 5 bases from J; junction bases left unmatched: 8. The DNA of the CDR3 is TGTGCCAGCAGTTTAGGAGGCCCGACAGGGTATGGCTACACCTTC. Its translation: CASSLGGPTGYGYTF.

This clonotype was seen many times. The rearrangement links TRBV29-1 to TRBJ1-1; D is uncertain. This CDR3 contains 10 residues. V dropped 2 bases and J dropped 11 bases, with 9 bases sitting between them. Germline CDR1 reads SQVTM; CDR2 reads ANQGSEA. The CDR3 region is CSVEFGWAFF. DNA for the CDR3: TGCAGCGTTGAATTTGGGTGGGCTTTCTTT.

V gene TRBV7-2 combines with J gene TRBJ2-1; 11 bases match TRBD2. The V gene's germline CDR1 is SGHTA and CDR2 FQGNSA. The ends lost 1 base at V and 9 bases at J; junction bases unmatched: 8. This CDR3 is 16 amino acids long. As DNA, the CDR3 is TGTGCCAGCAGCTTAGAGACTAGCGGGATTGCAGTTGAGCAGTTCTTC. The encoded protein is CASSLETSGIAVEQFF.

This clonotype has more than one count but fewer than ten. The gene calls are TRBV7-2 and TRBJ2-3, with D perhaps TRBD2 (6 bases). Germline V CDR1 and CDR2: SGHTA, FQGNSA. Trimming removed 1 base at V and 4 bases at J, with 12 bases between. The CDR3 has 15 residues. The DNA for the CDR3 is TGTGCCAGCAGCTTAGTCCGGGAGCTGTCAGATACGCAGTATTTT. This sequence encodes CASSLVRELSDTQYF. The whole variable domain, filled in from reference TRBV7-2 and TRBJ2-3, reads GAGVSQSPSNKVTEKGKDVELRCDPISGHTALYWYRQSLGQGLEFLIYFQGNSAPDKSGLPSDRFSAERTGGSVSTLTIQRTQQEDSAVYLCASSLVRELSDTQYFGPGTRLTVL.

This clonotype was found a few times. The chain combines TRBV5-1 with TRBJ2-7; 7 nucleotides match TRBD2. This CDR3 has 14 amino acids. The germline CDR1 and CDR2 sequences are SGHRS and YFSETQ. V trimming: 4 bases; J trimming: 0 bases; junction bases outside the gene matches: 4. This CDR3 is CASSPGGPSYEQYF. The CDR3 DNA sequence: TGCGCCAGCAGCCCGGGGGGACCCTCCTACGAGCAGTACTTC. The whole variable domain, remainder taken from reference TRBV5-1 and TRBJ2-7, is KAGVTQTPRYLIKTRGQQVTLSCSPISGHRSVSWYQQTPGQGLQFLFEYFSETQRNKGNFPGRFSGRQFSNSRSEMNVSTLELGDSALYLCASSPGGPSYEQYFGPGTRLTVT.

This clonotype was counted between two and nine times. The V call is TRBV20-1, the J call TRBJ1-5; 9 bases map to TRBD1. J was trimmed by 6 bases and V by 6 bases; bases with no gene match: 9. Germline assignment: CDR1 DFQATT and CDR2 SNEGSKA (reference sequence). The CDR3 consists of 14 residues. The CDR3 loop reads CSAAQGADGQPQHF. The CDR3 DNA follows: TGCAGTGCAGCACAGGGGGCCGACGGTCAGCCCCAGCATTTT.

The chain carries TRBV30 and TRBJ2-3; 8 nucleotides match TRBD2. The CDR3 totals 13 residues. Germline values: CDR1 GTSNPN, CDR2 SVGIG (reference sequence). V dropped 8 bases and J dropped 1; count of bases not matched to a gene: 5. CDR3 nucleotide sequence: TGTGCCCGGGGGGGGGGGCGCACAGATACGCAGTATTTT. Residues: CARGGGRTDTQYF.

In this sample, this clonotype turned up many times. This chain joins TRBV11-2 and TRBJ2-7; 8 bases agree with TRBD1. The trim removed 3 bases at V and 0 bases at J, leaving 1 base unmatched. The V gene's germline CDR1 is SGHAT and CDR2 FQNNGV. CDR3 length equals 14 residues. The CDR3 loop reads CASSLGTGSYEQYF. The CDR3 bases are TGTGCCAGCAGCTTGGGGACAGGCTCCTACGAGCAGTACTTC.

The V and J genes are TRBV6-2 or TRBV6-3 and TRBJ2-4, with 7 nucleotides matching TRBD1. V dropped 0 bases and J dropped 11; count of bases not matched to a gene: 7. CDR3 length: 14 amino acids. Germline CDR1 and CDR2: MNHEY and SVGEGT. The CDR3 DNA is TGTGCCAGCAGTTACTCAGACAGGGTGGTGGTTCAGTACTTC. Translating gives CASSYSDRVVVQYF.

About this clonotype: Since a far larger clone is one base different, this is likely a read error. The chain combines TRBV28 with TRBJ2-1; D uncertain. Gene TRBJ2-5 matches the end of the DNA better, so the J call may be wrong. Germline CDR1 is MDHEN and CDR2 is SYDVKM. This CDR3 comprises 12 residues. CDR3 sequence (DNA): TGTGCCGGCAATTCGATCGGAGAGACCCAGTACTTC. This translates into CAGNSIGETQYF.

This chain uses TRBV18 with TRBJ1-5; D remains unclear. Germline-derived CDR1 and CDR2 are KGHSH and LQKENI. Trimming left V 3 bases short and J 4 bases short, with 10 bases between. This CDR3 is 14 amino acids long. The CDR3 DNA reads TGTGCCAGCTCACCCGGGCCACAAAATCAGCCCCAGCATTTT. Amino acids: CASSPGPQNQPQHF.

This clonotype was seen a few times. The chain carries TRBV28 and TRBJ1-2; D unclear. V dropped 5 bases and J dropped 6 bases, with 10 bases sitting between them. The CDR3 contains 12 residues. Germline V gene sequence: CDR1 MDHEN, CDR2 SYDVKM. CDR3 region: CASSTYSDGYTF. The CDR3 region has the DNA TGTGCCAGCAGTACCTACTCAGATGGCTACACCTTC.

Many counts were recorded for this clonotype. This chain connects TRBV7-3 to TRBJ2-1; TRBD2 matches at 7 bases. This CDR3 has 18 residues. The V segment lost 2 bases and the J segment 9 bases; nucleotides outside the gene matches: 19. Germline V lookup: CDR1 SGHTA, CDR2 FQGTGA. The CDR3 here is CASSLFVRGRREMGEQFF. CDR3 coding DNA: TGTGCCAGCAGCTTATTCGTCAGAGGCCGGCGGGAGATGGGTGAGCAGTTCTTC.

Ten or more counts support this clonotype. The V and J genes are TRBV7-2 and TRBJ2-3, with 8 nucleotides matching TRBD2. Germline V lookup: CDR1 SGHTA, CDR2 FQGNSA. V gave up 2 bases and J gave up 5 bases; unmatched junction bases: 3. The length of the CDR3 is 14 residues. The CDR3 bases are TGTGCCAGCAGCTTAATCCTAGCGGGAGATACGCAGTATTTT. Protein product: CASSLILAGDTQYF.

A note on this clonotype: Just one base apart from a much larger clone, this may be a read error. V usage is TRBV29-1 and J usage is TRBJ1-2; the D is unclear. Germline assignment: CDR1 SQVTM and CDR2 ANQGSEA. This CDR3 spans 12 amino acids. CDR3 nucleotide sequence: TGCAACGCCGGAATGGACGTTAGGGACTACACCTTC. Protein sequence: CNAGMDVRDYTF.

This clonotype has a count of ten or more. This sequence joins TRBV29-1 and TRBJ2-3; no reliable D call. This CDR3 contains 12 residues. The germline gives CDR1 SQVTM, CDR2 ANQGSEA. Trimming shortened V by 1 base and J by 2 bases, and 4 bases separated the two germline ends. CDR3 sequence reads: CSVEGDTDTQYF. The CDR3 DNA reads TGCAGCGTTGAAGGAGACACAGATACGCAGTATTTT.

This clonotype has only a few counts. The V gene is TRBV30, the J gene TRBJ2-7, with 9 nucleotides matching TRBD1. The CDR3 has 13 amino acids. The germline V gene encodes CDR1 GTSNPN and CDR2 SVGIG (reference sequence). V trimming: 3 bases; J trimming: 6 bases; junction bases outside the gene matches: 6. The CDR3 coding sequence is TGTGCCTGGAGCACAGGGGGCTATCGCGAGCAGTACTTC. Translation: CAWSTGGYREQYF.

Ten or more counts support this clonotype. The V gene is TRBV18, the J gene TRBJ1-6; unclear D gene. Trimming stripped 4 bases from V and 7 bases from J, with 8 bases between. Germline V gene sequence: CDR1 KGHSH, CDR2 LQKENI. The CDR3 covers 13 residues. CDR3 protein: CASSQGTNSPLHF. In DNA form, the CDR3 reads TGTGCCAGCTCACAAGGCACGAATTCACCCCTCCACTTT.

The rearrangement uses TRBV12-5 and TRBJ1-1, with 8 bases identical to TRBD1. The CDR3 sequence is 14 residues long. Germline-derived CDR1 and CDR2 are LGHNT and FRNRAP. V lost 4 bases and J lost 0; bases outside the gene matches: 1. The CDR3 sequence: CASGSDRVNTEAFF. The DNA for the CDR3 is TGTGCTAGTGGTTCGGACAGGGTGAACACTGAAGCTTTCTTT.

This clonotype was found many times. In DNA, the CDR3 is TGTGCCAGCAGTTTATACGGGAGTGGCTCCTACAATGAGCAGTTCTTC. Encoded protein: CASSLYGSGSYNEQFF. The rearrangement joins TRBV28 to TRBJ2-1; D may be TRBD2 (6 bases). CDR1 is MDHEN, CDR2 SYDVKM, per germline. The CDR3 totals 16 residues. V lost 1 base and J 0 bases, leaving 10 bases between the germline ends.

This clonotype was observed many times. V usage is TRBV2 and J usage is TRBJ1-4; weak D call: TRBD1 (5 bases). The CDR3 is 15 amino acids. CDR1 and CDR2 (germline): SNHLY, FYNNEI. V was cut by 5 bases and J by 3 bases, with 13 bases left in between. CDR3 protein: CASSKTQGANEKLFF. CDR3 nucleotides: TGTGCCAGCAGTAAAACCCAGGGAGCTAATGAAAAACTGTTTTTT.

The rearrangement joins TRBV29-1 to TRBJ2-7; D might be TRBD1 (6 bases). Germline V gene sequence: CDR1 SQVTM, CDR2 ANQGSEA. The CDR3 spans 12 residues. Trimming took off 8 bases at V and 7 bases at J, with 18 bases between the two ends. The CDR3 region is CSPTDSLEEQYF. CDR3 DNA sequence: TGCAGCCCTACGGACAGTTTGGAAGAGCAGTACTTC.